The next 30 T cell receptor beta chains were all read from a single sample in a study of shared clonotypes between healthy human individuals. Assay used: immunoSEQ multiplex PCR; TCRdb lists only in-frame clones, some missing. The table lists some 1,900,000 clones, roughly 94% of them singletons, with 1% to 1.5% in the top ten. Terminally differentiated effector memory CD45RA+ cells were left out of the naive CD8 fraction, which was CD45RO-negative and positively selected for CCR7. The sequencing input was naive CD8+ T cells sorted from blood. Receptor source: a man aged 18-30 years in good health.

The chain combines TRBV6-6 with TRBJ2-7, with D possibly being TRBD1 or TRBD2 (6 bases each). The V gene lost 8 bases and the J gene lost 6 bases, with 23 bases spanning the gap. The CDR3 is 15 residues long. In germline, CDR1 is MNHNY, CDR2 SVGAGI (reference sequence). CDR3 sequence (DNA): TGTGCCAGCTCTTACGAGGGGGGCCCGAACAGCGAGCAGTACTTC. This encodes CASSYEGGPNSEQYF.

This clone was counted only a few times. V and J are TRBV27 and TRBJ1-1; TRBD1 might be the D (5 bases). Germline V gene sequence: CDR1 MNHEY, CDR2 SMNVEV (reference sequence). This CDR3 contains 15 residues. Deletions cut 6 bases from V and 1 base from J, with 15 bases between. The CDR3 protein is CASRSWGGTNTEAFF. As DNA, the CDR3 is TGTGCCAGCAGATCCTGGGGGGGGACGAACACTGAAGCTTTCTTT.

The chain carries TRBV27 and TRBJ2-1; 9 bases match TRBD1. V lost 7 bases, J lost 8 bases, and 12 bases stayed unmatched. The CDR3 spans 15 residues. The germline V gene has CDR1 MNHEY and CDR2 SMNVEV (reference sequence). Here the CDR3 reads CASTDAGQGSYEQFF. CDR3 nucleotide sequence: TGTGCCAGCACCGACGCGGGACAGGGATCCTATGAGCAGTTCTTC.

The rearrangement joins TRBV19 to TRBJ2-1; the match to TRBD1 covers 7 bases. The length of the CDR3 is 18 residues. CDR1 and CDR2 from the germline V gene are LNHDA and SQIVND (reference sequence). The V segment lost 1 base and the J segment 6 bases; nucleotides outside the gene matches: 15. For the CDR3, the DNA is TGTGCCAGTAGTATAGTGCCCCATGACAGGGTCCCTGGCAATGAGCAGTTCTTC. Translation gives CASSIVPHDRVPGNEQFF.

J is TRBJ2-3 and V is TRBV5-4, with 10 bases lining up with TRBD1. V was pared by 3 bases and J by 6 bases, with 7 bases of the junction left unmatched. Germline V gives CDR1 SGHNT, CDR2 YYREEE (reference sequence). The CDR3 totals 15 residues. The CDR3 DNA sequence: TGTGCCAGCAGCTCGAGACAGGGGGCAGGCGATACGCAGTATTTT. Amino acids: CASSSRQGAGDTQYF.

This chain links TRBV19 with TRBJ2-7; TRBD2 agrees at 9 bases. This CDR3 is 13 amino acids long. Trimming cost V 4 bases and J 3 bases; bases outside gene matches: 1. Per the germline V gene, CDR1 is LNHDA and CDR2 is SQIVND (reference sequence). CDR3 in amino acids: CASSTSGDYEQYF. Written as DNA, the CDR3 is TGTGCCAGTAGTACTAGCGGGGACTACGAGCAGTACTTC.

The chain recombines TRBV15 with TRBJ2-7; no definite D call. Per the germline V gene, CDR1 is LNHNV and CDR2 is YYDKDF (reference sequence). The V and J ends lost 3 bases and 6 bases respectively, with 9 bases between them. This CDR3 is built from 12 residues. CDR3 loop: CATSRVSGEQYF. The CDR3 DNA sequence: TGTGCCACCAGCAGGGTTTCAGGCGAGCAGTACTTC.

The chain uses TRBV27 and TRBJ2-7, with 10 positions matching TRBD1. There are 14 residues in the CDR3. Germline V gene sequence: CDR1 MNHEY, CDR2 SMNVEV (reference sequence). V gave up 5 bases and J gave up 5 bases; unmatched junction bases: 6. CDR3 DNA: TGTGCCAGCAGTGCCGACAGGGGGCGGCACGAGCAGTACTTC. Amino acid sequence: CASSADRGRHEQYF.

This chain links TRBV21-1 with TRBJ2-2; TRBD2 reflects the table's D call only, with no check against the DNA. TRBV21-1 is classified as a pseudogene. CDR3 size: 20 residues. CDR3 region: CASSKEGLAGNQGGTGELFF. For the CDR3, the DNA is TGTGCCAGCAGCAAAGAGGGACTAGCGGGAAACCAGGGCGGCACCGGGGAGCTGTTTTTT.

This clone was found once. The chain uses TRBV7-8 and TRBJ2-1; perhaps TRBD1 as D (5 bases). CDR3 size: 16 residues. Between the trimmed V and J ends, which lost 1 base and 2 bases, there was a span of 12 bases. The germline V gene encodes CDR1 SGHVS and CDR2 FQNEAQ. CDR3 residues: CASSLEYRSPYNEQFF. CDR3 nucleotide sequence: TGTGCCAGCAGCTTAGAATACAGGTCCCCCTACAATGAGCAGTTCTTC.

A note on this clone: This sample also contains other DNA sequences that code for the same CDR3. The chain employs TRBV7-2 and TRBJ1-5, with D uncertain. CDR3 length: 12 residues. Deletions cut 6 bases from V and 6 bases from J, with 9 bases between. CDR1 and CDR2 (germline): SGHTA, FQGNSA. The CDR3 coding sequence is TGTGCCAGCAGTTTGCGGGGTCAGCCCCAGCATTTT. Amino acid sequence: CASSLRGQPQHF.

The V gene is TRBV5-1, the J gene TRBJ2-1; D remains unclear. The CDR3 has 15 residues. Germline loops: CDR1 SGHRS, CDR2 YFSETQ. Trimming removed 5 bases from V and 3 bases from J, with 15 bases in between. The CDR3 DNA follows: TGCGCCAGCAGTCGTAGCCCCGGCGGCTACAATGAGCAGTTCTTC. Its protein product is CASSRSPGGYNEQFF.

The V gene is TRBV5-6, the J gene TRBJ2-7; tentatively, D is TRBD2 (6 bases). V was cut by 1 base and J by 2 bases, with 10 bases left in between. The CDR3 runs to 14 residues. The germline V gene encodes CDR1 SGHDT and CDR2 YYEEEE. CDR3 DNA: TGTGCCAGCAGCTTGTGGCGGGGCGCCTACGAGCAGTACTTC. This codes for CASSLWRGAYEQYF. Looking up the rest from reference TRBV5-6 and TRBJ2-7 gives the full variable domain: DAGVTQSPTHLIKTRGQQVTLRCSPKSGHDTVSWYQQALGQGPQFIFQYYEEEERQRGNFPDRFSGHQFPNYSSELNVNALLLGDSALYLCASSLWRGAYEQYFGPGTRLTVT.

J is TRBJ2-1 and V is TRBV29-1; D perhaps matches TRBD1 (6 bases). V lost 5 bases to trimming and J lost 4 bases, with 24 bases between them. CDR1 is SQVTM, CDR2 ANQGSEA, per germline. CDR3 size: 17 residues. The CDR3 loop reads CSVLSGQPTSGYNEQFF. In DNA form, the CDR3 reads TGCAGCGTTCTGTCGGGACAACCAACCTCGGGGTACAATGAGCAGTTCTTC.

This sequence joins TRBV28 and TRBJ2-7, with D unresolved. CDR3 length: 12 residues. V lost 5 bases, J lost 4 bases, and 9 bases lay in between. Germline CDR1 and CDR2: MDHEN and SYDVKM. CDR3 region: CASSRALYEQYF. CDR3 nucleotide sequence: TGTGCCAGCAGTCGGGCACTTTACGAGCAGTACTTC.

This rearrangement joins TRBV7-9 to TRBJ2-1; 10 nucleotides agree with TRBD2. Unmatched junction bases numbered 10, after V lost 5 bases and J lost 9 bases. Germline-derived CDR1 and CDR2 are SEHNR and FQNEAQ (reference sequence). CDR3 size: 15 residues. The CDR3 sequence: CASSVLAGALIEQFF. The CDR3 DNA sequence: TGTGCCAGCAGCGTTCTAGCGGGAGCGTTGATTGAGCAGTTCTTC.

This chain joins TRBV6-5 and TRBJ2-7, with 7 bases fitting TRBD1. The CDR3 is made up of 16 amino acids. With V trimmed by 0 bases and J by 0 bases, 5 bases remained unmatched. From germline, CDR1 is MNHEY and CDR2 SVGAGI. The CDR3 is CASSYSSGQDSYEQYF. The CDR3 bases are TGTGCCAGCAGTTACTCATCCGGACAGGACTCCTACGAGCAGTACTTC.

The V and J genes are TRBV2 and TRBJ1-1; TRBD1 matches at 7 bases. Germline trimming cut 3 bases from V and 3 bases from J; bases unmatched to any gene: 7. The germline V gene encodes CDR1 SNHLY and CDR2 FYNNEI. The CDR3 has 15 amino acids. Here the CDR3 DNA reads TGTGCCAGCAGTGACCGGGGACAGAAATACACTGAAGCTTTCTTT. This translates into CASSDRGQKYTEAFF.

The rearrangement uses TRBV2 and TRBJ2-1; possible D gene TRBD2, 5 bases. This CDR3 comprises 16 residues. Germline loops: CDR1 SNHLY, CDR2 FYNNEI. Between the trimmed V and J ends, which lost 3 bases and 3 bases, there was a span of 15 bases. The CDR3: CASSDPRLTIYNEQFF. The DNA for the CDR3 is TGTGCCAGCAGTGACCCCCGACTGACTATCTACAATGAGCAGTTCTTC.

The CDR3: CASSRGTSGTYEQYF. CDR3 nucleotides: TGTGCCAGCAGTCGCGGGACTAGCGGCACCTACGAGCAGTACTTC. V and J are TRBV7-9 and TRBJ2-7; TRBD2 matches 11 bases. Germline V gene sequence: CDR1 SEHNR, CDR2 FQNEAQ (reference sequence). The CDR3 length is 15 residues. Trimming cost V 6 bases and J 2 bases; bases outside gene matches: 6.

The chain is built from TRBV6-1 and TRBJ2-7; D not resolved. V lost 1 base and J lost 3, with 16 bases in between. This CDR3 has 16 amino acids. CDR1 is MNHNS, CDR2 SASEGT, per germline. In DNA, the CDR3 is TGTGCCAGCAGTGAAGGTCCGGGCGCCGTCAGCTACGAGCAGTACTTC. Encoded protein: CASSEGPGAVSYEQYF.

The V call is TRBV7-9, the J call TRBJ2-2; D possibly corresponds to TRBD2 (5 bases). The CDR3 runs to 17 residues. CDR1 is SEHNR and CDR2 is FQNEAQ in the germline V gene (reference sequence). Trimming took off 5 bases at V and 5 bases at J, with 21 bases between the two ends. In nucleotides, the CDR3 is TGTGCCAGCAGCCCTCGCGACGGGGAAGTCAGAACCGGGGAGCTGTTTTTT. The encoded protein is CASSPRDGEVRTGELFF.

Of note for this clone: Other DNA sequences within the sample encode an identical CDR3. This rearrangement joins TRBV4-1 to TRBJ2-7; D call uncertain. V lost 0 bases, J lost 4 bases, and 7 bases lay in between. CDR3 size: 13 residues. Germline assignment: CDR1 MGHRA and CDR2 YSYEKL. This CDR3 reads CASSQETSYEQYF. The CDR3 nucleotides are TGCGCCAGCAGCCAAGAAACATCTTACGAGCAGTACTTC.

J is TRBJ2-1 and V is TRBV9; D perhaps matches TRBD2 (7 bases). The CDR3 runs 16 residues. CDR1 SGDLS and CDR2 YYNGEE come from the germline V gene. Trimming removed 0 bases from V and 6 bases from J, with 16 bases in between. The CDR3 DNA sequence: TGTGCCAGCAGCGTAGAGGGGGGAGCGGGGCGCAATGAGCAGTTCTTC. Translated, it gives CASSVEGGAGRNEQFF. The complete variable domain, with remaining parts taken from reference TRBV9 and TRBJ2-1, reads DSGVTQTPKHLITATGQRVTLRCSPRSGDLSVYWYQQSLDQGLQFLIQYYNGEERAKGNILERFSAQQFPDLHSELNLSSLELGDSALYFCASSVEGGAGRNEQFFGPGTRLTVL.

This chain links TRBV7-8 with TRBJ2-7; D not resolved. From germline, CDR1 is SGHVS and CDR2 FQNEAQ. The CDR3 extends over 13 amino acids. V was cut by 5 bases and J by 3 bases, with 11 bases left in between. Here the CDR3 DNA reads TGTGCCAGCAGCCCCTCCCAGATCTACGAGCAGTACTTC. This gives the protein CASSPSQIYEQYF.

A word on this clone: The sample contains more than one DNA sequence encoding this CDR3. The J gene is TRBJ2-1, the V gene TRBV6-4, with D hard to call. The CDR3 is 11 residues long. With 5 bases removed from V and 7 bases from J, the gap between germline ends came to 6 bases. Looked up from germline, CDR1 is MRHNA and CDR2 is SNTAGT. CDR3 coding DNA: TGTGCCAGCAGTTGGGGTAATGAGCAGTTCTTC. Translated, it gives CASSWGNEQFF.

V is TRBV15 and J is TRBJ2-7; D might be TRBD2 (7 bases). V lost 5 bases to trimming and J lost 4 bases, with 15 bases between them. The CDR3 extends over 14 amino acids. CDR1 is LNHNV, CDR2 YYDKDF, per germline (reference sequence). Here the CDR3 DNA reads TGTGCCACCAGCGGGGGGGCAGGCGGGTACGAGCAGTACTTC. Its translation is CATSGGAGGYEQYF.

The CDR3: CASSASGTQYF. CDR3 coding DNA: TGTGCCAGCAGCGCGTCCGGGACCCAGTACTTC. The J gene is TRBJ2-5, the V gene TRBV11-2, with D unclear. With 5 bases removed from V and 7 bases from J, the gap between germline ends came to 8 bases. The CDR3 runs to 11 residues. Germline V gene sequence: CDR1 SGHAT, CDR2 FQNNGV.

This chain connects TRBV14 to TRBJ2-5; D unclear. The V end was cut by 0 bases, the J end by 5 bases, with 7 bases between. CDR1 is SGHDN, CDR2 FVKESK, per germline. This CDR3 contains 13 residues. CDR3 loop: CASSQDDGETQYF. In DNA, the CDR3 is TGTGCCAGCAGCCAAGATGATGGGGAGACCCAGTACTTC.

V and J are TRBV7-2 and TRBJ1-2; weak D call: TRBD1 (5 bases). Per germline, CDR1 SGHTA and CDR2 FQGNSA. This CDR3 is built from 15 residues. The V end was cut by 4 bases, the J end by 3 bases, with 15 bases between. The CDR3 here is CASSSRPAGDYGYTF. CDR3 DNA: TGTGCCAGCAGCTCCCGCCCGGCGGGGGACTATGGCTACACCTTC.